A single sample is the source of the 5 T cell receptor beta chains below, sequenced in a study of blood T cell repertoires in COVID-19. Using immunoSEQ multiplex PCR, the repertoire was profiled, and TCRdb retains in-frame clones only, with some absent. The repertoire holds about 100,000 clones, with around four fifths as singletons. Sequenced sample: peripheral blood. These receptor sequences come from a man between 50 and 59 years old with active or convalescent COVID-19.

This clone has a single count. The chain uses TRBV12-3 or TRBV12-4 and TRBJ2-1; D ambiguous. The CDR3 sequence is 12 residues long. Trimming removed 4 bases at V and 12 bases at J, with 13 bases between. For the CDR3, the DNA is TGTGCCAGCAGTTCCAAACTCGAAAGGCAGTTCTTC. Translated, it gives CASSSKLERQFF.

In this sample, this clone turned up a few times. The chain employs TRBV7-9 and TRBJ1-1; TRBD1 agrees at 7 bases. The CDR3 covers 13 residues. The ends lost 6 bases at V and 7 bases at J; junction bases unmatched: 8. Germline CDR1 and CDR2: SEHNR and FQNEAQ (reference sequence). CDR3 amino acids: CASRPGTAREAFF. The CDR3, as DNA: TGTGCCAGCAGACCCGGGACAGCTCGTGAAGCTTTCTTT.

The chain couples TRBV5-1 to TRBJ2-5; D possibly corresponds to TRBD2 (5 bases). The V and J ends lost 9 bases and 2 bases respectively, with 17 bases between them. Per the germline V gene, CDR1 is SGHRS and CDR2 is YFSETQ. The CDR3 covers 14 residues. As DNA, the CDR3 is TGCGCCACTCCCCCGGGGAGAACACAAGAGACCCAGTACTTC. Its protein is CATPPGRTQETQYF.

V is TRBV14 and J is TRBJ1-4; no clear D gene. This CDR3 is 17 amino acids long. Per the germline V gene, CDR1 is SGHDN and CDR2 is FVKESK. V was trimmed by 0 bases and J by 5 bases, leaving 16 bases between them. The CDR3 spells CASSQDYRGRLNEKLFF. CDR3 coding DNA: TGTGCCAGCAGCCAAGATTACCGCGGCAGACTGAATGAAAAACTGTTTTTT.

CDR3 nucleotide sequence: TGTGCCAGCAGTGGGGGGGGCAAAGATACGCAGTATTTT. Protein product: CASSGGGKDTQYF. The chain links TRBV12-3 or TRBV12-4 to TRBJ2-3; a weak D match, TRBD2 (7 bases). V lost 5 bases, J lost 5 bases, and 11 bases lay in between. The CDR3 sequence is 13 residues long.